This T cell receptor beta chain was captured in a study of breast tumors, draining lymph nodes, adjacent tissues. MiXCR, applied by TCRdb to the multiplex PCR reads, yields one record per CDR3 protein. The table includes some 100,000 distinct CDR3 sequences, 21% detected once. At least ten counts were recorded for this clonotype. Axillary draining lymph nodes of breast cancer patients supplied the node samples. The CDR3 runs to 15 residues. The germline gives CDR1 DFQATT, CDR2 SNEGSKA (reference sequence). Trimming at V came to 0 bases and at J to 7 bases, leaving 9 bases not matched to a gene. The specimen was axillary lymph node tissue. The origin of this receptor is a female donor with breast cancer. Some clones in this sample may be carry-over from other donors' samples. V and J are TRBV20-1 and TRBJ1-2; 9 bases agree with TRBD1. In nucleotides, the CDR3 is TGCAGTGCTAGAGATTGGACAGGGGTGTTTGGTGGCTACACCTTC. It codes for CSARDWTGVFGGYTF.